The next 15 T cell receptor beta chains were all read from a single sample in a study of shared clonotypes between healthy human individuals. The data were produced by immunoSEQ multiplex PCR, yet TCRdb's version contains in-frame clones alone and is incomplete. The sample lists fewer than 2.5 million clones; over 85% were seen once. Sequencing was performed on naive CD4+ T cells from PBMCs. Subset denoted: CD45RA+ positively selected. All receptors derive from a man younger than 35 in good health. Some clones in this sample may be carry-over from other donors' samples.

This clone was recorded only once. The chain recombines TRBV4-1 with TRBJ2-7, with 10 bases that match TRBD2. The germline V gene has CDR1 MGHRA and CDR2 YSYEKL. The CDR3 is 15 amino acids. V trimming: 11 bases; J trimming: 1 base; junction bases outside the gene matches: 11. CDR3: CAGSGRPLISYEQYF. For the CDR3, the DNA is TGCGCCGGTAGCGGGAGGCCGCTCATTTCCTACGAGCAGTACTTC.

CDR3: CASSEYLRGRGGYTF. For the CDR3, the DNA is TGTGCCAGCAGTGAATATCTACGGGGAAGAGGCGGCTACACCTTC. The chain has TRBV6-1 and TRBJ1-2; D gene ambiguous. The CDR3 runs 15 residues. V shed 2 bases and J shed 8 bases, with 18 bases lying between them. Germline values: CDR1 MNHNS, CDR2 SASEGT.

The chain links TRBV18 to TRBJ1-5; D remains ambiguous. V lost 3 bases and J lost 5, with 17 bases in between. This CDR3 region has 16 residues. In germline, CDR1 is KGHSH, CDR2 LQKENI. The CDR3 sequence is CASSPLRAAQDQPQHF. The DNA for the CDR3 is TGTGCCAGCTCACCCCTCAGAGCCGCGCAGGATCAGCCCCAGCATTTT. Combining the CDR3 with reference TRBV18 and TRBJ1-5 gives the whole variable domain NAGVMQNPRHLVRRRGQEARLRCSPMKGHSHVYWYRQLPEEGLKFMVYLQKENIIDESGMPKERFSAEFPKEGPSILRIQQVVRGDSAAYFCASSPLRAAQDQPQHFGDGTRLSIL.

This clone appeared a single time. This rearrangement joins TRBV6-1 to TRBJ2-7; D perhaps matches TRBD2 (5 bases). Germline CDR1 MNHNS, CDR2 SASEGT. Trimming pared 2 bases from V and 0 bases from J, leaving 11 bases between. The CDR3 covers 15 residues. DNA of the CDR3: TGTGCCAGCAGTGAACGTCGCGGAGGCTCCTACGAGCAGTACTTC. Translation: CASSERRGGSYEQYF.

V and J are TRBV7-7 and TRBJ2-2, with 10 bases lining up with TRBD1. There are 15 residues in the CDR3. V lost 1 base and J lost 7; bases outside the gene matches: 3. Per germline, CDR1 SSHAT and CDR2 FNYEAQ (reference sequence). DNA of the CDR3: TGTGCCAGCAGCTTAGGACAGGGGGCCGGCGGGGAGCTGTTTTTT. Residues: CASSLGQGAGGELFF.

This sequence joins TRBV29-1 and TRBJ2-5; 16 bases line up with TRBD2. The length of the CDR3 is 18 residues. V lost 7 bases, J lost 5 bases, and 16 bases stayed unmatched. Looked up from germline, CDR1 is SQVTM and CDR2 is ANQGSEA. The CDR3 reads CSAEGRPGTSGRGETQYF. The CDR3 DNA follows: TGCAGCGCCGAGGGACGGCCCGGGACTAGCGGGAGGGGTGAGACCCAGTACTTC. Supplemented by reference TRBV29-1 and TRBJ2-5, the full variable domain reads SAVISQKPSRDICQRGTSLTIQCQVDSQVTMMFWYRQQPGQSLTLIATANQGSEATYESGFVIDKFPISRPNLTFSTLTVSNMSPEDSSIYLCSAEGRPGTSGRGETQYFGPGTRLLVL.

V is TRBV28 and J is TRBJ2-2, with D maybe TRBD1 (6 bases). With 6 bases removed from V and 4 bases from J, the gap between germline ends came to 15 bases. Germline CDR1 and CDR2: MDHEN and SYDVKM. This CDR3 spans 15 amino acids. The CDR3 sequence is CASSYRVSVTGELFF. CDR3 bases: TGTGCCAGCAGCTACAGGGTATCGGTCACCGGGGAGCTGTTTTTT. Variable domain in full (rest from reference TRBV28 and TRBJ2-2): DVKVTQSSRYLVKRTGEKVFLECVQDMDHENMFWYRQDPGLGLRLIYFSYDVKMKEKGDIPEGYSVSREKKERFSLILESASTNQTSMYLCASSYRVSVTGELFFGEGSRLTVL.

As DNA, the CDR3 is TGTGCCAGCTGCCTACAGGGAGAGGGGTGCTATGGCTACACCTTC. Its translation is CASCLQGEGCYGYTF. The chain joins TRBV2 to TRBJ1-2; the D gene is possibly TRBD1 (6 bases). The CDR3 has 15 residues. Germline CDR1 SNHLY, CDR2 FYNNEI. Trimming pared 8 bases from V and 4 bases from J, leaving 20 bases between. Looking up the rest from reference TRBV2 and TRBJ1-2 gives the full variable domain: EPEVTQTPSHQVTQMGQEVILRCVPISNHLYFYWYRQILGQKVEFLVSFYNNEISEKSEIFDDQFSVERPDGSNFTLKIRSTKLEDSAMYFCASCLQGEGCYGYTFGSGTRLTVV.

The V call is TRBV2, the J call TRBJ2-1, with D tentatively TRBD2 (7 bases). Germline CDR1 SNHLY, CDR2 FYNNEI. V was trimmed by 6 bases and J by 1 base, leaving 19 bases between them. The CDR3 totals 17 residues. In DNA form, the CDR3 reads TGTGCCAGCAGCCTCATGATAGGGGGGGCGTCCTACAATGAGCAGTTCTTC. It is translated as CASSLMIGGASYNEQFF.

With regard to this clone: The same CDR3 arises from other DNA sequences in this sample as well. The chain recombines TRBV5-1 with TRBJ2-3, with D perhaps matching TRBD1 or TRBD2 (5 bases each). Germline V lookup: CDR1 SGHRS, CDR2 YFSETQ. CDR3 length equals 15 residues. The V and J ends lost 4 bases and 2 bases respectively, with 14 bases between them. CDR3 region: CASSPRDRSTDTQYF. The CDR3 bases are TGCGCCAGCAGCCCCCGGGACCGCTCCACAGATACGCAGTATTTT.

V usage is TRBV11-3 and J usage is TRBJ2-1; 8 positions agree with TRBD2. Trimming took 2 bases from V and 5 from J; bases not matched to a gene: 8. The germline gives CDR1 SGHNT, CDR2 YENEEA. The CDR3 is made up of 16 amino acids. CDR3 in amino acids: CASSLTAVAGNNEQFF. CDR3 in DNA: TGTGCCAGCAGCTTAACGGCGGTAGCGGGAAACAATGAGCAGTTCTTC.

This rearrangement joins TRBV9 to TRBJ1-3; D gene uncertain. CDR1 is SGDLS and CDR2 is YYNGEE in the germline V gene. V was clipped by 3 bases and J by 0 bases, with 7 bases between them. CDR3 length: 14 residues. The CDR3 is CASSAYDSGNTIYF. The CDR3 DNA reads TGTGCCAGCAGCGCCTACGACTCTGGAAACACCATATATTTT.

The chain recombines TRBV4-3 with TRBJ2-7; 7 nucleotides align to TRBD2. CDR3 length equals 15 residues. Germline lookup yields CDR1 LGHNA and CDR2 YSLEER. The V and J ends lost 0 bases and 6 bases, in that order; junction bases with no gene match: 8. Here the CDR3 reads CASSQDGGRALEQYF. The CDR3 DNA is TGCGCCAGCAGCCAAGATGGGGGGAGGGCCCTCGAGCAGTACTTC.

V usage is TRBV25-1 and J usage is TRBJ2-3, with D perhaps TRBD2 (6 bases). CDR1 MGHDK and CDR2 SYGVNS come from the germline V gene. V lost 2 bases to trimming and J lost 1 base, with 10 bases between them. CDR3 length: 15 residues. The CDR3 nucleotides read TGTGCCAGCAGTGAAACGGGGGTTGGCACAGATACGCAGTATTTT. It is translated as CASSETGVGTDTQYF.

This rearrangement joins TRBV2 to TRBJ2-2; D may be TRBD1 (6 bases). V dropped 6 bases and J dropped 7 bases, with 12 bases sitting between them. CDR1 and CDR2 (germline): SNHLY, FYNNEI. The CDR3 sequence is 13 residues long. DNA for the CDR3: TGTGCCAGCAGCACAGGGCTGAGCGGGGAGCTGTTTTTT. Its protein is CASSTGLSGELFF.